This TCR beta chain was found in a study of blood T cell repertoires in COVID-19. In the study overall: In each case, the material was cDNA or gDNA derived from T cells, B-cell-depleted T cells, or PBMCs.

TCRdb's copy holds only in-frame clones and misses some; the assay was immunoSEQ multiplex PCR. The data contain 150,000 to 200,000 clones, over 80% of them seen just once; the ten biggest clones take up roughly 3.2%. Participants were aged about 18 to 90 years, lived in 20 to 25 US areas, and enrolled virtually. Which cohort a participant joined came from the clinical history participants gave. Exposed enrollees encountered a COVID-19 case at some point within 2 weeks before study entry. This CDR3 contains 14 residues. The germline gives CDR1 ENHRY, CDR2 SYGVKD. Trimming took off 2 bases at V and 8 bases at J, with 12 bases between the two ends.

This TCR was sampled from a woman aged 25 to 45 who had been exposed to COVID-19. The V gene is TRBV10-3, the J gene TRBJ2-2; no clear D. The sequencing input was PBMCs or T cells enriched from blood (not recorded which). In DNA, the CDR3 is TGTGCCATCAGTGAGGGCGGCAAAGCAGGGGAGCTGTTTTTT. It specifies CAISEGGKAGELFF.